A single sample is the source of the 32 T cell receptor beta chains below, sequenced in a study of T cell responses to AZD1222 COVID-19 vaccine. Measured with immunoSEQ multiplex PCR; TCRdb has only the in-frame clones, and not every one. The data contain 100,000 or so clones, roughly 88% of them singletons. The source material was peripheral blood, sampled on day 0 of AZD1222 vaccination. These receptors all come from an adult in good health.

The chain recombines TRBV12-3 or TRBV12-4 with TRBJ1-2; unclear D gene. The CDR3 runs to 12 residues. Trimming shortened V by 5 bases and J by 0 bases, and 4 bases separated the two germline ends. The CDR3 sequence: CASSAANYGYTF. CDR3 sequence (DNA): TGTGCCAGCAGTGCAGCTAACTATGGCTACACCTTC.

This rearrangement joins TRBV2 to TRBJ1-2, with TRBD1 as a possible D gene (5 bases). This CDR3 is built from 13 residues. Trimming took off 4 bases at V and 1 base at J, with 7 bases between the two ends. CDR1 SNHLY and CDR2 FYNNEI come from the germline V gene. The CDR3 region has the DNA TGTGCCAGCAGTGGACAGCTTAACTATGGCTACACCTTC. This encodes CASSGQLNYGYTF.

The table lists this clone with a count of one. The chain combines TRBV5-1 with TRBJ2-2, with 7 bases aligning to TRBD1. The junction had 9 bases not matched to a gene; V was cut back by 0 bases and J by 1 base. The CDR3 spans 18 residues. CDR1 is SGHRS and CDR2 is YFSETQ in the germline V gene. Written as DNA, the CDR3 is TGCGCCAGCAGCTTGGGCCCCTCGGGACAGATGAACACCGGGGAGCTGTTTTTT. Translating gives CASSLGPSGQMNTGELFF.

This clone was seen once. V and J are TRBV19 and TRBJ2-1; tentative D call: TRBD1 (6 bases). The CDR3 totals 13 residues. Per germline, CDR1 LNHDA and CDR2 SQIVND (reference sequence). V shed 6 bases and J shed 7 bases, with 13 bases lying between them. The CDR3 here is CASSLQGWNEQFF. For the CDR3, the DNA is TGTGCCAGTAGCCTCCAGGGGTGGAATGAGCAGTTCTTC.

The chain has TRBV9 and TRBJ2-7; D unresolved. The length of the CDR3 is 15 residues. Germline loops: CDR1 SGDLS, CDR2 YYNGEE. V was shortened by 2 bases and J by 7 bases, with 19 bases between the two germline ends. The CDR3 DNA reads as TGTGCCAGCAGCGTGGACCCCGCGAACTTGGGAGAGCAGTACTTC. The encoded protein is CASSVDPANLGEQYF.

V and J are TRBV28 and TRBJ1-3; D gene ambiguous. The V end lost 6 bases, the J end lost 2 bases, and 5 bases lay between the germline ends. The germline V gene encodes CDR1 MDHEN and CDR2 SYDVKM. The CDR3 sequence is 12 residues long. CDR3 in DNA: TGTGCCAGCAGAGCAGCTGGAAACACCATATATTTT. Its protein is CASRAAGNTIYF.

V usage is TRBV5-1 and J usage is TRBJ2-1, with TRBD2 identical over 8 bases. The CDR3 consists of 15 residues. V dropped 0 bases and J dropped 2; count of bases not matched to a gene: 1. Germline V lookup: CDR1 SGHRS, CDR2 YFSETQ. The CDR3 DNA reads TGCGCCAGCAGCTTGGTTAGCGGGGCCTACAATGAGCAGTTCTTC. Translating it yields CASSLVSGAYNEQFF.

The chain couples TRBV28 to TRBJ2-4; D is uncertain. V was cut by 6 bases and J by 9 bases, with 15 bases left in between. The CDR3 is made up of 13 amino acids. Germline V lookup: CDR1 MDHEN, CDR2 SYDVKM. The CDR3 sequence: CASSSSDTGIQYF. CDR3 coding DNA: TGTGCCAGCAGCTCCTCCGACACCGGCATTCAGTACTTC. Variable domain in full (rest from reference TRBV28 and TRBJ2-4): DVKVTQSSRYLVKRTGEKVFLECVQDMDHENMFWYRQDPGLGLRLIYFSYDVKMKEKGDIPEGYSVSREKKERFSLILESASTNQTSMYLCASSSSDTGIQYFGAGTRLSVL.

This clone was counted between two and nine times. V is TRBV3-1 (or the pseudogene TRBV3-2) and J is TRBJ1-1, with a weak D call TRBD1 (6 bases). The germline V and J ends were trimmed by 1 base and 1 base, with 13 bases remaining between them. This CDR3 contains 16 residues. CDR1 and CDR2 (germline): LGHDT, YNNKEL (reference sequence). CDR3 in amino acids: CASSQVTGTTNTEAFF. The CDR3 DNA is TGTGCCAGCAGCCAAGTGACCGGGACAACGAACACTGAAGCTTTCTTT.

The CDR3 sequence: CASSQDVSGRADTQYF. Here the CDR3 DNA reads TGTGCCAGCAGCCAAGATGTGAGCGGGAGAGCTGATACGCAGTATTTT. The gene calls are TRBV4-2 and TRBJ2-3, with 8 bases fitting TRBD2. This CDR3 is built from 16 residues. Trimming cost V 0 bases and J 6 bases; bases outside gene matches: 8. Germline assignment: CDR1 LGHNA and CDR2 YNFKEQ.

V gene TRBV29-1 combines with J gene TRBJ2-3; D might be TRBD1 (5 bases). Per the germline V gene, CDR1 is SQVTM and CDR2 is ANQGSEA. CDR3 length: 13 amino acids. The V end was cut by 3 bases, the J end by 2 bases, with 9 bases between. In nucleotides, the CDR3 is TGCAGCGTTGATTTAGGGGCCACAGATACGCAGTATTTT. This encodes CSVDLGATDTQYF.

The DNA of the CDR3 is TGTGCCAGCAGCCAAACTCCGGGCTACGAGCAGTACTTC. It encodes CASSQTPGYEQYF. This chain uses TRBV3-1 (or the pseudogene TRBV3-2) with TRBJ2-7; D gene uncertain. The CDR3 sequence is 13 residues long. V was shortened by 2 bases and J by 3 bases, with 8 bases between the two germline ends. In germline, CDR1 is LGHDT, CDR2 YNNKEL (reference sequence).

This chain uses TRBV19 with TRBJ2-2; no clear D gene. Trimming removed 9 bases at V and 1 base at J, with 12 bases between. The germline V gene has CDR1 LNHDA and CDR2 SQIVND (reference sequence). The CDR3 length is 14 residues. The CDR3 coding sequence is TGTGCCAGCGAAGTCAGACTGAACACCGGGGAGCTGTTTTTT. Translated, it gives CASEVRLNTGELFF.

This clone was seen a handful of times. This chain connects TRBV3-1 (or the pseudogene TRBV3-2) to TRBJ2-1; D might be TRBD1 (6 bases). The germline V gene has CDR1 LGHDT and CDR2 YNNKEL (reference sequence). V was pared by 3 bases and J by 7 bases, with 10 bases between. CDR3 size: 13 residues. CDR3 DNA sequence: TGTGCCAGCAGCCATTCCAGGGGAAATGAGCAGTTCTTC. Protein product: CASSHSRGNEQFF.

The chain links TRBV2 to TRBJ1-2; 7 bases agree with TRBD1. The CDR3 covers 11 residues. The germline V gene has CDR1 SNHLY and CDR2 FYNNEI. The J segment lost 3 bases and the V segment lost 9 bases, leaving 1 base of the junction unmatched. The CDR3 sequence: CASQGDYGYTF. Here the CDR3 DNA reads TGTGCCAGTCAGGGGGACTATGGCTACACCTTC.

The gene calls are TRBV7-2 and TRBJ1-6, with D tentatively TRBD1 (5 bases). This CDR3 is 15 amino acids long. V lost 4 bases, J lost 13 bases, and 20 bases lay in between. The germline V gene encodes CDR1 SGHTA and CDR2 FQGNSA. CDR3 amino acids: CASSSLGYRRGPLHF. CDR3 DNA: TGTGCCAGCAGCTCGCTGGGATACCGGCGGGGGCCCCTCCACTTT.

The CDR3 loop reads CASTLENEQFF. DNA for the CDR3: TGTGCCAGCACCCTGGAAAATGAGCAGTTCTTC. The chain combines TRBV6-5 with TRBJ2-1; no clear D. V was trimmed by 7 bases and J by 7 bases, leaving 8 bases between them. The CDR3 contains 11 residues. Per germline, CDR1 MNHEY and CDR2 SVGAGI.

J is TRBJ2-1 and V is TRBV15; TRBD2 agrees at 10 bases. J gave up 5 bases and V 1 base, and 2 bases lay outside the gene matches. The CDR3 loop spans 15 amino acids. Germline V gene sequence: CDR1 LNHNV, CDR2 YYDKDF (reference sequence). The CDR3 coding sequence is TGTGCCACCAGCAGAGGGACTAGCGGTGACAATGAGCAGTTCTTC. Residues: CATSRGTSGDNEQFF.

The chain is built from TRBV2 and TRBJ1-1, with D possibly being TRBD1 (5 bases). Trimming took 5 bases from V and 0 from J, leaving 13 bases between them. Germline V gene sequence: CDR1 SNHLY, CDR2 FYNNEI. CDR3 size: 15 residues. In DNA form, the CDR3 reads TGTGCCAGCAGTCGAGCGGGGGGTCTGAACACTGAAGCTTTCTTT. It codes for CASSRAGGLNTEAFF.

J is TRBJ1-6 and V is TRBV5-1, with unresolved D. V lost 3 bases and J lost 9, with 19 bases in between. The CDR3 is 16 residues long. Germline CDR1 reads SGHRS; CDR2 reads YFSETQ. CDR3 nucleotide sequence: TGCGCCAGCAGCTCCCGGGTTGTGGCGATGAGTTCACCCCTCCACTTT. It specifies CASSSRVVAMSSPLHF.

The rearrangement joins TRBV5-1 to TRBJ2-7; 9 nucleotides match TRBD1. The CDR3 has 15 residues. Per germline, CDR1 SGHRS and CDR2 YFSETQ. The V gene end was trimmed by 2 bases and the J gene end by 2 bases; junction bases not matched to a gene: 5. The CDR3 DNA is TGCGCCAGCAGCTTATGGACAGGGGCAACCTACGAGCAGTACTTC. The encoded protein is CASSLWTGATYEQYF.

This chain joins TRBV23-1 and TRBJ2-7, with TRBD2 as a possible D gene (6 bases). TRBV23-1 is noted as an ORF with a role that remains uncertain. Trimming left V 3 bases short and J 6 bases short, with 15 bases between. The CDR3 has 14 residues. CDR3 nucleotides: TGCGCCAGCAGTCACCCCCCCCGGGGGAGCGAGCAGTACTTC. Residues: CASSHPPRGSEQYF.

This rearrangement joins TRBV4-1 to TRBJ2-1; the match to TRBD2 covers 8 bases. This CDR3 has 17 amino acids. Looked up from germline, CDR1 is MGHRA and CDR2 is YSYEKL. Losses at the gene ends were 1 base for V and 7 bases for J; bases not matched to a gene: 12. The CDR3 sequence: CASSQVTGGRVYNEQFF. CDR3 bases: TGCGCCAGCAGCCAAGTAACGGGAGGGCGTGTGTATAATGAGCAGTTCTTC.

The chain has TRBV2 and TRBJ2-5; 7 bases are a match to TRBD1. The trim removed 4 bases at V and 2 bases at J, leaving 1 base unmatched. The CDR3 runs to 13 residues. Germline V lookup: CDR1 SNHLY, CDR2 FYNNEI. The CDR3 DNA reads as TGTGCCAGCAGTGGGACAGGTCAAGAGACCCAGTACTTC. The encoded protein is CASSGTGQETQYF.

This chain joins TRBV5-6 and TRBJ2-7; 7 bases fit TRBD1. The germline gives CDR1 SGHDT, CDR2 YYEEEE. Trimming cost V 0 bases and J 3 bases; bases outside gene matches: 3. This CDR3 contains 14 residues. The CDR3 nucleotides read TGTGCCAGCAGCTTGGGGGACAGCAGCTACGAGCAGTACTTC. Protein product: CASSLGDSSYEQYF.

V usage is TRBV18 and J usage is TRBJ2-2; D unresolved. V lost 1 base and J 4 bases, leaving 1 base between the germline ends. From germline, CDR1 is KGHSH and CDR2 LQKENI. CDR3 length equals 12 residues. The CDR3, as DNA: TGTGCCAGCTCACCACGCACCGGGGAGCTGTTTTTT. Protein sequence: CASSPRTGELFF.

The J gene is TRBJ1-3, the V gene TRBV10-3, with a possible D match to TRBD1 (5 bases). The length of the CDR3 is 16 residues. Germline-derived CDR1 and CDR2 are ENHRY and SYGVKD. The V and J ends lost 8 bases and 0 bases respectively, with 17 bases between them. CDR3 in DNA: TGTGCCATCGCCCCTTCCGGGGCCATCTCTGGAAACACCATATATTTT. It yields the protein CAIAPSGAISGNTIYF.

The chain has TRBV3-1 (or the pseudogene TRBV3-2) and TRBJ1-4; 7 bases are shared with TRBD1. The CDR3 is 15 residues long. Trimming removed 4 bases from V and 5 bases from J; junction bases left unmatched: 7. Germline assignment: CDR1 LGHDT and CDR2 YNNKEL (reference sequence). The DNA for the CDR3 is TGTGCCAGCAGCCTCGGGACAGTCTCGAATGAAAAACTGTTTTTT. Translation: CASSLGTVSNEKLFF.

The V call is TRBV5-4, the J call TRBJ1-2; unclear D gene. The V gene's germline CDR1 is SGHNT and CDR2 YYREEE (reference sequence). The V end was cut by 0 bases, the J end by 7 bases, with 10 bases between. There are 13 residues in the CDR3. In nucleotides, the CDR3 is TGTGCCAGCAGCTTGGATTCGATCGGTGGCTACACCTTC. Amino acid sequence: CASSLDSIGGYTF.

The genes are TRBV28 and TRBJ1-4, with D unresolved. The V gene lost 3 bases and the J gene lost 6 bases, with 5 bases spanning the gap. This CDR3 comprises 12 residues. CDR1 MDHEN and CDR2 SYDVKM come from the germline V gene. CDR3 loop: CASSLAYEKLFF. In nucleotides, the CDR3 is TGTGCCAGCAGTTTGGCCTATGAAAAACTGTTTTTT.

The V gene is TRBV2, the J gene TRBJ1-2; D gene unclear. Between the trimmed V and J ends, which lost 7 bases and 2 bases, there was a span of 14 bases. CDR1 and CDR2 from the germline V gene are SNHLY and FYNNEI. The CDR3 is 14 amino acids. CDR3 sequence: CASKAVTFNYGYTF. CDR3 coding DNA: TGTGCCAGCAAAGCTGTGACCTTCAACTATGGCTACACCTTC.

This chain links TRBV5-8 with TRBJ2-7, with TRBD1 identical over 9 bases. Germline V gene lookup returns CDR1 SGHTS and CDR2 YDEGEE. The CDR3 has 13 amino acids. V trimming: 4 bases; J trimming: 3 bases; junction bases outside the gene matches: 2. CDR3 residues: CASSPDRGYEQYF. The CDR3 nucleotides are TGTGCCAGCAGCCCGGACAGGGGCTACGAGCAGTACTTC.